The T cell receptor (beta chain) under discussion was sequenced for a study of T-cell reconstitution after alpha-beta-depleted transplantation in children. For TCRbeta, the library was prepared with unique molecular identifiers. TCRdb used MiXCR to reprocess the PCR reads, holding one entry per CDR3 protein. The sample consists of approximately 420,000 distinct CDR3 sequences, about a tenth of them appearing once. The CDR3 runs 15 residues. Trimming left V 4 bases short and J 2 bases short, with 9 bases between. Germline values: CDR1 MNHNS, CDR2 SASEGT. A few counts support this clonotype. This material consisted of PBMCs from the stem cell graft donor, taken from the stem cell graft. This receptor was taken from a human donor who donated a stem cell graft to a child with acute myeloid leukemia. This rearrangement joins TRBV6-1 to TRBJ2-6; D not resolved. This chain's CDR3 is CASSAGSTGANVLTF. CDR3 in DNA: TGTGCCAGCAGTGCTGGCTCCACTGGGGCCAACGTCCTGACTTTC.